Shown below are 17 T cell receptor beta chains from a single sample sequenced in a study of T cells in Graves' hyperthyroidism and ophthalmopathy. The TCR beta CDR3 regions underwent amplification using RNA transcripts as the source. First-round RT-PCR of the TCR CDR3 relied on the HTBI primer set. Each CDR3 protein gets one entry after TCRdb re-called the multiplex PCR reads with MiXCR. The profile shows about 250,000 distinct CDR3 sequences, 12% to 15% of them singletons. The sequenced sample consisted of blood. These receptor sequences come from a woman aged 45 to 65 with Graves' hyperthyroidism that later progressed to Graves' ophthalmopathy.

In this sample, this clonotype turned up many times. The chain uses TRBV7-3 and TRBJ1-1; D is unclear. Germline CDR1 reads SGHTA; CDR2 reads FQGTGA. V lost 10 bases, J lost 0 bases, and 15 bases lay in between. This CDR3 has 14 amino acids. CDR3 DNA sequence: TGTGCCACCGTTGAAGGAGGACTGAACACTGAAGCTTTCTTT. Encoded protein: CATVEGGLNTEAFF.

This clonotype appeared many times. This chain joins TRBV6-1 and TRBJ2-2; D might be TRBD2 (6 bases). Per the germline V gene, CDR1 is MNHNS and CDR2 is SASEGT. V lost 5 bases, J lost 7 bases, and 14 bases lay in between. CDR3 length: 14 amino acids. The CDR3 protein is CASSLRELLGELFF. In DNA form, the CDR3 reads TGTGCCAGCAGTCTACGGGAGCTCCTCGGGGAGCTGTTTTTT.

This clonotype has just a few counts. The chain employs TRBV15 and TRBJ1-5; possibly TRBD1 for D (5 bases). V shed 0 bases and J shed 0 bases, with 18 bases lying between them. The CDR3 has 19 amino acids. Per the germline V gene, CDR1 is LNHNV and CDR2 is YYDKDF (reference sequence). CDR3 DNA sequence: TGTGCCACCAGCAGAGATTCCCGACAGATTCGATATAGCAATCAGCCCCAGCATTTT. It yields the protein CATSRDSRQIRYSNQPQHF.

This clonotype was picked up many times. The rearrangement links TRBV11-2 to TRBJ2-7; the match to TRBD1 covers 7 bases. Germline-derived CDR1 and CDR2 are SGHAT and FQNNGV. The CDR3 runs 13 residues. The trim removed 5 bases at V and 4 bases at J, leaving 5 bases unmatched. CDR3 nucleotides: TGTGCCAGCAGCCCGGGACAGCTATACGAGCAGTACTTC. Translated: CASSPGQLYEQYF.

The rearrangement uses TRBV12-3 or TRBV12-4 and TRBJ1-1, with D hard to call. CDR3 length equals 15 residues. The V and J ends lost 6 bases and 2 bases respectively, with 16 bases between them. CDR3 bases: TGTGCCAGCAGGATGGGTGCCGTCAGAAACACTGAAGCTTTCTTT. It yields the protein CASRMGAVRNTEAFF.

This clonotype was observed many times. The chain is built from TRBV7-8 and TRBJ2-5; TRBD2 aligns across 12 bases. This CDR3 is 18 amino acids long. V shed 1 base, J shed 4 bases, and the junction held 10 bases outside the gene matches. CDR1 SGHVS and CDR2 FQNEAQ come from the germline V gene. The CDR3 loop reads CASSLVGASGRVGETQYF. DNA for the CDR3: TGTGCCAGCAGCTTAGTTGGGGCTAGCGGGAGGGTAGGAGAGACCCAGTACTTC.

DNA for the CDR3: TGTGCCAGCTCAAAGACTAGCACAGATACGCAGTATTTT. It translates to CASSKTSTDTQYF. V usage is TRBV18 and J usage is TRBJ2-3; D remains unclear. The ends were cut back, 5 bases at V and 0 bases at J, with 6 bases in the middle. The CDR3 runs 13 residues. From germline, CDR1 is KGHSH and CDR2 LQKENI.

The rearrangement uses TRBV9 and TRBJ2-6; unclear D gene. V lost 7 bases, J lost 1 base, and 6 bases lay in between. The CDR3 contains 13 residues. Germline CDR1 and CDR2: SGDLS and YYNGEE. CDR3 nucleotides: TGTGCCAGCTGGGGATCTGGGGCCAACGTCCTGACTTTC. Encoded protein: CASWGSGANVLTF.

This clonotype was seen more than once but under ten times. The chain couples TRBV7-9 to TRBJ1-1; no clear D gene. CDR3 length equals 13 residues. Trimming took 1 base from V and 11 from J, leaving 14 bases between them. The germline gives CDR1 SEHNR, CDR2 FQNEAQ (reference sequence). The CDR3 sequence is CASSLGRETWAFF. In DNA, the CDR3 is TGTGCCAGCAGCTTAGGGAGGGAGACCTGGGCTTTCTTT.

This clonotype was counted many times. The chain joins TRBV20-1 to TRBJ2-1, with D perhaps TRBD2 (5 bases). Germline assignment: CDR1 DFQATT and CDR2 SNEGSKA (reference sequence). This CDR3 has 16 amino acids. The V and J ends lost 0 bases and 0 bases respectively, with 12 bases between them. The CDR3 region has the DNA TGCAGTGCTAGAGATTCGAAGCGGAGCTCCTACAATGAGCAGTTCTTC. This sequence encodes CSARDSKRSSYNEQFF.

This clonotype was counted ten times or more. V gene TRBV2 combines with J gene TRBJ1-6; D is possibly TRBD1 (5 bases). This CDR3 has 16 amino acids. V was clipped by 8 bases and J by 10 bases, with 24 bases between them. Germline V gene sequence: CDR1 SNHLY, CDR2 FYNNEI. The CDR3 nucleotides are TGTGCCAGCCATCGGGACTCCGAGCGGTATGGCTCACCCCTCCACTTT. Its protein product is CASHRDSERYGSPLHF.

In this sample, this clonotype turned up many times. This chain connects TRBV29-1 to TRBJ2-5; 13 bases line up with TRBD2. The germline gives CDR1 SQVTM, CDR2 ANQGSEA. Trimming removed 6 bases from V and 3 bases from J; junction bases left unmatched: 10. CDR3 size: 16 residues. The CDR3 nucleotides read TGCAGCGTCTCTGGACTAGCGGGAGTTCAGGAAGAGACCCAGTACTTC. This encodes CSVSGLAGVQEETQYF.

This clonotype has ten or more counts. The chain uses TRBV2 and TRBJ2-5; D gene unclear. V gave up 7 bases and J gave up 3 bases, with 9 bases separating them. Germline assignment: CDR1 SNHLY and CDR2 FYNNEI. The CDR3 runs to 12 residues. In DNA, the CDR3 is TGTGCCAGCACAGGCGACGAAGAGACCCAGTACTTC. Its translation is CASTGDEETQYF.

This clonotype appeared many times. This chain connects TRBV20-1 to TRBJ2-7; 9 nucleotides line up with TRBD1. CDR1 is DFQATT and CDR2 is SNEGSKA in the germline V gene (reference sequence). This CDR3 contains 15 residues. V gave up 6 bases and J gave up 3 bases; unmatched junction bases: 12. The DNA of the CDR3 is TGCAGTGCCCGACCTCTACAGGGGGCAAGCTACGAGCAGTACTTC. The encoded protein is CSARPLQGASYEQYF.

This clonotype came up many times. The chain recombines TRBV29-1 with TRBJ2-3; TRBD1 is a possible D gene (6 bases). From germline, CDR1 is SQVTM and CDR2 ANQGSEA. The CDR3 spans 19 residues. Trimming stripped 0 bases from V and 2 bases from J, with 24 bases between. In DNA, the CDR3 is TGCAGCGTTGAAGAAAGGGTCCCAAAAGACAGGTCGGTCACAGATACGCAGTATTTT. Its protein product is CSVEERVPKDRSVTDTQYF.

This chain joins TRBV5-1 and TRBJ1-6; perhaps TRBD1 as D (5 bases). V dropped 2 bases and J dropped 6 bases, with 9 bases sitting between them. Germline V gene sequence: CDR1 SGHRS, CDR2 YFSETQ. This CDR3 is built from 14 residues. CDR3 in amino acids: CASSFGAVNSPLHF. DNA for the CDR3: TGCGCCAGCAGCTTTGGGGCAGTTAATTCACCCCTCCACTTT.

This clonotype was found many times. CDR3 in amino acids: CASRVASSYEQYF. Written as DNA, the CDR3 is TGTGCCAGCAGGGTAGCGTCCTCCTACGAGCAGTACTTC. V and J are TRBV3-1 and TRBJ2-7; D perhaps matches TRBD2 (5 bases). CDR1 is LGHDT, CDR2 YNNKEL, per germline (reference sequence). The CDR3 covers 13 residues. The V end was cut by 6 bases, the J end by 0 bases, with 9 bases between.